The T cell receptor (beta chain) under discussion was sequenced for a study of control samples from healthy donors and cancer patients. This CDR3 region has 14 residues. Trimming removed 5 bases at V and 1 base at J, with 9 bases between. Germline CDR1 LNHDA, CDR2 SQIVND (reference sequence). Data came from immunoSEQ multiplex PCR; TCRdb stores just in-frame clones and leaves some out. The profile shows over 85,000 clones, about 81% of them singletons. The sequence was collected from a man between 70 and 80 years old with lung cancer. The V and J genes are TRBV19 and TRBJ1-5; D remains unclear. Sequencing was carried out using PBMCs. CDR3 loop: CASSLYMSNQPQHF. In DNA form, the CDR3 reads TGTGCCAGTAGTTTATACATGAGCAATCAGCCCCAGCATTTT.